Each of the 22 T cell receptor beta chains below was sequenced from the same sample in a study of T-cell reconstitution after alpha-beta-depleted transplantation in children. Unique molecular identifiers were built into the TCRbeta library. From the PCR reads, TCRdb called clonotypes with MiXCR, one entry per CDR3 protein. Here the sample spans 200,000 to 250,000 distinct CDR3 sequences, 9.5% to 15% being singletons. This material consisted of PBMCs from the stem cell graft donor, taken from the stem cell graft. The receptors here all came from a human donor who donated a stem cell graft to a child with acute lymphoblastic leukemia.

This clonotype came up many times. V is TRBV12-3 or TRBV12-4 and J is TRBJ1-5, with 9 nucleotides matching TRBD1. Unmatched junction bases numbered 1, after V lost 6 bases and J lost 7 bases. The CDR3 has 12 amino acids. The CDR3 nucleotides read TGTGCCAGCAGACAGGGGGCCCAGCCCCAGCATTTT. It encodes CASRQGAQPQHF.

This chain connects TRBV6-5 to TRBJ1-6, with D possibly TRBD1 on 6 matching bases. The V gene lost 0 bases and the J gene lost 9 bases, with 12 bases spanning the gap. The germline V gene has CDR1 MNHEY and CDR2 SVGAGI. This CDR3 comprises 15 residues. The CDR3 coding sequence is TGTGCCAGCAGTTACTCGGGGGGCCCTCTTTCACCCCTCCACTTT. It specifies CASSYSGGPLSPLHF.

In this sample, this clonotype turned up many times. V and J are TRBV6-2 or TRBV6-3 and TRBJ1-1, with D unresolved. This CDR3 has 13 residues. V lost 4 bases, J lost 4 bases, and 10 bases lay in between. CDR1 MNHEY and CDR2 SVGEGT come from the germline V gene. The CDR3 here is CASSFGQITEAFF. Written as DNA, the CDR3 is TGTGCCAGCAGTTTCGGTCAAATCACTGAAGCTTTCTTT.

This sequence joins TRBV2 and TRBJ2-5, with D perhaps TRBD1 (6 bases). Germline values: CDR1 SNHLY, CDR2 FYNNEI. The CDR3 loop spans 11 amino acids. V was clipped by 8 bases and J by 5 bases, with 9 bases between them. Here the CDR3 reads CASYRVETQYF. The CDR3 nucleotides read TGTGCCAGCTACAGGGTTGAGACCCAGTACTTC.

This clonotype was observed at least ten times. The chain is built from TRBV6-5 and TRBJ1-2; no clear D. The germline V and J ends were trimmed by 3 bases and 0 bases, with 8 bases remaining between them. This CDR3 contains 14 residues. The germline V gene encodes CDR1 MNHEY and CDR2 SVGAGI. The CDR3 here is CASSYFGANYGYTF. The CDR3 DNA is TGTGCCAGCAGTTATTTTGGGGCTAACTATGGCTACACCTTC.

This clonotype was picked up many times. V is TRBV5-1 and J is TRBJ2-7; D might be TRBD1 or TRBD2, each matching 5 bases. The V end was cut by 9 bases, the J end by 5 bases, with 18 bases between. The CDR3 consists of 13 residues. Germline values: CDR1 SGHRS, CDR2 YFSETQ. The CDR3 is CATSEGHGHEQYF. CDR3 sequence (DNA): TGCGCCACCTCAGAGGGGCACGGCCACGAGCAGTACTTC. Full variable domain (remainder filled in from reference TRBV5-1 and TRBJ2-7): KAGVTQTPRYLIKTRGQQVTLSCSPISGHRSVSWYQQTPGQGLQFLFEYFSETQRNKGNFPGRFSGRQFSNSRSEMNVSTLELGDSALYLCATSEGHGHEQYFGPGTRLTVT.

This chain connects TRBV11-1 to TRBJ1-2; no clear D gene. Germline loops: CDR1 SGHAT, CDR2 FQDESV (reference sequence). The germline V and J ends were trimmed by 5 bases and 6 bases, with 31 bases remaining between them. The CDR3 covers 19 residues. CDR3 sequence: CASSPPEAFGNGILDGYTF. Here the CDR3 DNA reads TGTGCCAGCAGCCCGCCCGAGGCATTCGGGAATGGGATTTTAGATGGCTACACCTTC.

This clonotype was seen at least ten times. The CDR3 DNA reads TGTGCCAGCAGTCCCGGACTAGCGGGAATCATCTATGAGCAGTTCTTC. This gives the protein CASSPGLAGIIYEQFF. This sequence joins TRBV28 and TRBJ2-1, with 12 bases aligning to TRBD2. The V segment lost 5 bases and the J segment 8 bases; nucleotides outside the gene matches: 10. This CDR3 has 16 amino acids. Per germline, CDR1 MDHEN and CDR2 SYDVKM. Full variable domain (remainder filled in from reference TRBV28 and TRBJ2-1): DVKVTQSSRYLVKRTGEKVFLECVQDMDHENMFWYRQDPGLGLRLIYFSYDVKMKEKGDIPEGYSVSREKKERFSLILESASTNQTSMYLCASSPGLAGIIYEQFFGPGTRLTVL.

In its sample, this clonotype was seen many times. V is TRBV24-1 and J is TRBJ2-5, with TRBD2 as a possible D gene (6 bases). CDR1 is KGHDR, CDR2 SFDVKD, per germline. V was trimmed by 6 bases and J by 3 bases, leaving 10 bases between them. The CDR3 is made up of 13 amino acids. CDR3: CATSFTGEETQYF. As DNA, the CDR3 is TGTGCCACCAGTTTTACGGGGGAAGAGACCCAGTACTTC.

This clonotype has at least ten counts. The chain is built from TRBV28 and TRBJ2-7; D possibly uses TRBD1 or TRBD2 (5 bases each). The CDR3 is 14 amino acids. The V gene's germline CDR1 is MDHEN and CDR2 SYDVKM. Trimming removed 5 bases at V and 3 bases at J, with 14 bases between. The CDR3, as DNA: TGTGCCAGCAGTCTCCCCCGGGGCAGCTACGAGCAGTACTTC. This translates into CASSLPRGSYEQYF.

This clonotype was counted at least ten times. The chain employs TRBV3-1 and TRBJ1-5; D not resolved. Germline values: CDR1 LGHDT, CDR2 YNNKEL (reference sequence). With 0 bases removed from V and 7 bases from J, the gap between germline ends came to 7 bases. The CDR3 is 13 amino acids. This CDR3 reads CASSQDMAQPQHF. CDR3 DNA sequence: TGTGCCAGCAGCCAAGACATGGCCCAGCCCCAGCATTTT.

This clonotype was detected many times. The chain recombines TRBV7-9 with TRBJ2-5, with D unresolved. The CDR3 length is 13 residues. V lost 6 bases to trimming and J lost 5 bases, with 13 bases between them. The germline gives CDR1 SEHNR, CDR2 FQNEAQ (reference sequence). In DNA, the CDR3 is TGTGCCAGCAGTGCACCTTCCTGGGAGACCCAGTACTTC. It codes for CASSAPSWETQYF.

The table lists this clonotype with a few counts. The DNA for the CDR3 is TGTGCCAGCAGTTTAGCGTTAGGGGCGAGCACTGAAGCTTTCTTT. It specifies CASSLALGASTEAFF. V usage is TRBV28 and J usage is TRBJ1-1, with a possible D match to TRBD1 (5 bases). Germline V lookup: CDR1 MDHEN, CDR2 SYDVKM. Trimming took 2 bases from V and 4 from J, leaving 14 bases between them. This CDR3 is 15 amino acids long.

This chain links TRBV30 with TRBJ1-4; D not resolved. CDR1 and CDR2 (germline): GTSNPN, SVGIG (reference sequence). The CDR3 is 13 amino acids. The V gene lost 1 base and the J gene lost 8 bases, with 11 bases spanning the gap. CDR3 DNA sequence: TGTGCCTGGAGTGGGAACTTCGGGGAAAAACTGTTTTTT. Its protein product is CAWSGNFGEKLFF.

The chain links TRBV29-1 to TRBJ2-3; D is perhaps TRBD2 (6 bases). CDR1 and CDR2 from the germline V gene are SQVTM and ANQGSEA. The CDR3 loop spans 13 amino acids. The V end lost 8 bases, the J end lost 1 base, and 13 bases lay between the germline ends. CDR3 residues: CSLEGTGTDTQYF. For the CDR3, the DNA is TGCAGCCTCGAAGGGACTGGCACAGATACGCAGTATTTT.

Ten or more counts support this clonotype. This rearrangement joins TRBV5-1 to TRBJ2-7; perhaps TRBD1 as D (6 bases). With 3 bases removed from V and 6 bases from J, the gap between germline ends came to 16 bases. Germline V CDR1 and CDR2: SGHRS, YFSETQ. This CDR3 region has 14 residues. This chain's CDR3 is CASSSSTGFSEQYF. The CDR3 nucleotides are TGCGCCAGCAGCTCTTCAACAGGGTTCTCCGAGCAGTACTTC.

The sample holds many counts of this clonotype. The chain employs TRBV6-2 or TRBV6-3 and TRBJ2-7; 8 positions agree with TRBD1. The germline V gene encodes CDR1 MNHEY and CDR2 SVGEGT. The CDR3 loop spans 15 amino acids. V lost 4 bases, J lost 2 bases, and 7 bases stayed unmatched. The CDR3 coding sequence is TGTGCCAGCAGTTTTGACAGGGGAAGGGCCTACGAGCAGTACTTC. Translation: CASSFDRGRAYEQYF.

This clonotype was picked up many times. V is TRBV9 and J is TRBJ1-6, with D possibly being TRBD1 (5 bases). The CDR3 consists of 13 residues. V was clipped by 3 bases and J by 9 bases, with 10 bases between them. In germline, CDR1 is SGDLS, CDR2 YYNGEE. CDR3 nucleotides: TGTGCCAGCAGCGACGGGGGTAGTTCACCCCTCCACTTT. Its protein is CASSDGGSSPLHF.

Regarding this clonotype: Since a much larger clone is just one base distant, this may be a read error. This sequence joins TRBV18 and TRBJ2-7, with 8 bases matching TRBD1. In germline, CDR1 is KGHSH, CDR2 LQKENI. V shed 0 bases and J 5 bases; nucleotides not matched to a gene: 3. CDR3 length: 14 amino acids. For the CDR3, the DNA is TGTGCCAGCTCACCACCGGGACAGGCCCACGAGCAGTACTTC. Its translation: CASSPPGQAHEQYF.

As concerns this clonotype: One base away lies a much larger clone, so this may be a sequencing read error. The chain uses TRBV15 and TRBJ1-1, with a tentative D call TRBD1 (5 bases). The germline CDR1 and CDR2 sequences are LNHNV and YYDKDF (reference sequence). This CDR3 has 13 amino acids. CDR3 residues: CATSREGHTVAFF. The CDR3 bases are TGTGCCACCAGCAGGGAGGGGCACACTGTAGCTTTCTTT.

This clonotype was counted at least ten times. CDR3 bases: TGTGCCATCAGTTCTGGGGGCGGAGAGACCCAGTACTTC. This gives the protein CAISSGGGETQYF. V and J are TRBV10-3 and TRBJ2-5; tentative D call: TRBD1 (6 bases). CDR3 length: 13 amino acids. The V and J ends lost 5 bases and 4 bases respectively, with 11 bases between them. Germline lookup yields CDR1 ENHRY and CDR2 SYGVKD.

This clonotype was recorded many times. The CDR3 coding sequence is TGTGCCAGCAGCAGCCGGGGAACGAGATACAATGAGCAGTTCTTC. Translation: CASSSRGTRYNEQFF. The chain links TRBV28 to TRBJ2-1, with D possibly being TRBD2 (5 bases). Germline CDR1 is MDHEN and CDR2 is SYDVKM. Trimming left V 6 bases short and J 4 bases short, with 16 bases between. This CDR3 is built from 15 residues.